The sequence of this T cell receptor beta chain was determined in a study of T cells in Graves' hyperthyroidism and ophthalmopathy. In this sample, this clonotype turned up many times. Researchers took RNA transcripts and amplified the TCR beta CDR3 regions from them. When the TCR CDR3 underwent first-round RT-PCR, the HTBI primer set was used. TCRdb re-called the multiplex PCR reads with MiXCR, one entry per CDR3 protein. The table shows about 360,000 distinct CDR3 sequences, with approximately 13% occurring only once. Per germline, CDR1 MNHEY and CDR2 SVGEGT. With V trimmed by 7 bases and J by 8 bases, 4 bases remained unmatched. This CDR3 spans 12 amino acids.

The sequenced sample was blood. This rearrangement joins TRBV6-2 or TRBV6-3 to TRBJ2-1; 8 positions agree with TRBD1. The TCR originated in a young woman with Graves' hyperthyroidism. In DNA form, the CDR3 reads TGTGCCAGCACCCCAGGGGGCCATGAGCAGTTCTTC. Translating gives CASTPGGHEQFF.